Each of the 25 T cell receptor beta chains below was sequenced from the same sample in a study of cytomegalovirus exposure and HLA in healthy donors. The PCR made use of 60 Vbeta and 13 Jbeta primers. Repertoires were generated with immunoSEQ multiplex PCR, while TCRdb's copy carries only in-frame clones and drops some. The sample records about 120,000 clones, 76% being singletons. The material sequenced was PBMCs. The receptors here all came from a woman aged 40 to 50 in good health and CMV-seropositive.

The V call is TRBV10-3, the J call TRBJ2-7; TRBD1 matches 7 bases. V shed 11 bases, J shed 8 bases, and the junction held 15 bases outside the gene matches. Germline CDR1 and CDR2: ENHRY and SYGVKD. This CDR3 is 13 amino acids long. CDR3 nucleotides: TGTGCCGCCGGGACAGCCCCACGTTTTAAGCAGTACTTC. Translated: CAAGTAPRFKQYF.

This clone appeared a few times. This rearrangement joins TRBV7-8 to TRBJ2-7; no clear D. Germline V gives CDR1 SGHVS, CDR2 FQNEAQ. The CDR3 spans 13 residues. Trimming cost V 2 bases and J 5 bases, with 10 bases left between them. The CDR3 sequence is CASSLPRRDEQYF. The CDR3 bases are TGTGCCAGCAGCTTACCCAGACGGGACGAGCAGTACTTC.

The chain uses TRBV27 and TRBJ2-6, with D possibly matching TRBD2 (8 bases). This CDR3 spans 16 amino acids. V was pared by 10 bases and J by 4 bases, with 20 bases between. Germline lookup yields CDR1 MNHEY and CDR2 SMNVEV (reference sequence). For the CDR3, the DNA is TGTGCCACCCACGGGAGGGGGCGATCCGGGGCCAACGTCCTGACTTTC. Translation gives CATHGRGRSGANVLTF.

Concerning this clone itself: One end of the junction varies from germline; a read error may be responsible. The rearrangement links TRBV5-6 to TRBJ2-1, with TRBD1 matching over 8 bases. CDR1 SGHDT and CDR2 YYEEEE come from the germline V gene. The length of the CDR3 is 15 residues. The CDR3 loop is CAGSLYRGTYNEQFF. CDR3 in DNA: TGTGCCGGCAGCTTATACAGGGGGACTTACAATGAGCAGTTCTTC.

The DNA for the CDR3 is TGTGCCAGTAGTATAGCCGCAGGGAAGGACTACGAGCAGTACTTC. It translates to CASSIAAGKDYEQYF. The V call is TRBV19, the J call TRBJ2-7, with D tentatively TRBD1 (5 bases). The CDR3 spans 15 residues. Per the germline V gene, CDR1 is LNHDA and CDR2 is SQIVND (reference sequence). V dropped 1 base and J dropped 3 bases, with 13 bases sitting between them.

The chain uses TRBV19 and TRBJ2-1; 11 bases fit TRBD2. The germline V gene encodes CDR1 LNHDA and CDR2 SQIVND (reference sequence). Germline trimming cut 5 bases from V and 3 bases from J; bases unmatched to any gene: 6. This CDR3 has 16 residues. The CDR3 sequence: CASSQLAGGLYNEQFF. For the CDR3, the DNA is TGTGCCAGTAGTCAATTAGCGGGGGGGCTCTACAATGAGCAGTTCTTC.

J is TRBJ2-1 and V is TRBV27; 8 nucleotides match TRBD2. This CDR3 spans 14 amino acids. Germline CDR1 MNHEY, CDR2 SMNVEV (reference sequence). The V segment lost 3 bases and the J segment 4 bases; nucleotides outside the gene matches: 2. This CDR3 reads CASSLSGGYNEQFF. The CDR3 DNA reads as TGTGCCAGCAGTTTGAGCGGGGGTTACAATGAGCAGTTCTTC.

This clone turned up a few times. The rearrangement joins TRBV6-1 to TRBJ1-1; D gene uncertain. The germline V gene encodes CDR1 MNHNS and CDR2 SASEGT. This CDR3 comprises 13 residues. V lost 7 bases and J 3 bases, leaving 12 bases between the germline ends. For the CDR3, the DNA is TGTGCCAGCAACCCAGAAAAATACACTGAAGCTTTCTTT. It encodes CASNPEKYTEAFF.

The chain combines TRBV4-2 with TRBJ2-2; the match to TRBD2 covers 9 bases. V dropped 3 bases and J dropped 4; count of bases not matched to a gene: 9. This CDR3 comprises 17 residues. Germline values: CDR1 LGHNA, CDR2 YNFKEQ. CDR3 nucleotides: TGTGCCAGCAGCCATGCCCGGTTGCGGGGGGGCACCGGGGAGCTGTTTTTT. As protein: CASSHARLRGGTGELFF.

The chain links TRBV20-1 to TRBJ2-7, with D possibly TRBD2 on 6 matching bases. Germline-derived CDR1 and CDR2 are DFQATT and SNEGSKA (reference sequence). V was trimmed by 6 bases and J by 6 bases, leaving 12 bases between them. The length of the CDR3 is 11 residues. The CDR3 region is CSAPLASEQYF. The CDR3 nucleotides read TGCAGTGCCCCCCTAGCGAGCGAGCAGTACTTC.

The chain is built from TRBV30 and TRBJ2-2; D not resolved. Germline CDR1 reads GTSNPN; CDR2 reads SVGIG (reference sequence). V dropped 0 bases and J dropped 6 bases, with 5 bases sitting between them. CDR3 length equals 12 residues. The CDR3 DNA reads TGTGCCTGGAGTGTTTCCTCCGGGGAGCTGTTTTTT. Encoded protein: CAWSVSSGELFF.

The genes are TRBV7-3 and TRBJ2-1; D unclear. V was trimmed by 3 bases and J by 8 bases, leaving 20 bases between them. Germline V CDR1 and CDR2: SGHTA, FQGTGA. The CDR3 is made up of 16 amino acids. CDR3 sequence: CASSFNPNAALDEQFF. CDR3 DNA sequence: TGTGCCAGCAGCTTCAACCCAAATGCGGCTCTCGATGAGCAGTTCTTC. The full variable domain, with the rest looked up from reference TRBV7-3 and TRBJ2-1, is GAGVSQTPSNKVTEKGKYVELRCDPISGHTALYWYRQSLGQGPEFLIYFQGTGAADDSGLPNDRFFAVRPEGSVSTLKIQRTERGDSAVYLCASSFNPNAALDEQFFGPGTRLTVL.

This sequence joins TRBV2 and TRBJ1-1; TRBD1 agrees at 9 bases. The CDR3 extends over 14 amino acids. V dropped 10 bases and J dropped 5; count of bases not matched to a gene: 11. CDR1 and CDR2 from the germline V gene are SNHLY and FYNNEI. The CDR3 region has the DNA TGTGCCACAGGACAGGGGAGGTCGCGTACTGAAGCTTTCTTT. Translating gives CATGQGRSRTEAFF.

The chain combines TRBV10-3 with TRBJ1-2; 8 bases match TRBD1. The germline CDR1 and CDR2 sequences are ENHRY and SYGVKD. This CDR3 is 13 amino acids long. V gave up 3 bases and J gave up 8 bases; unmatched junction bases: 5. The CDR3 region is CAISDQQGVGYTF. The CDR3 DNA is TGTGCCATCAGTGACCAACAGGGGGTAGGCTACACCTTC.

The chain combines TRBV27 with TRBJ1-1; D gene unclear. The V and J ends lost 3 bases and 1 base respectively, with 6 bases between them. This CDR3 has 13 residues. In germline, CDR1 is MNHEY, CDR2 SMNVEV (reference sequence). The CDR3 loop reads CASSFWQNTEAFF. CDR3 coding DNA: TGTGCCAGCAGTTTTTGGCAGAACACTGAAGCTTTCTTT.

The chain is built from TRBV30 and TRBJ1-4, with a tentative D call TRBD1 (6 bases). The CDR3 consists of 14 residues. Between the trimmed V and J ends, which lost 2 bases and 7 bases, there was a span of 14 bases. The germline CDR1 and CDR2 sequences are GTSNPN and SVGIG (reference sequence). CDR3 nucleotides: TGTGCCTGGAGTCACAGGGTTTTAGCTGAAAAACTGTTTTTT. It codes for CAWSHRVLAEKLFF.

This sequence joins TRBV7-9 and TRBJ1-2, with TRBD1 identical over 9 bases. Germline CDR1 is SEHNR and CDR2 is FQNEAQ (reference sequence). V dropped 6 bases and J dropped 5; count of bases not matched to a gene: 7. The CDR3 extends over 14 amino acids. The CDR3 DNA is TGTGCCAGCAGTCCGGGACAGGGAATTTATGGCTACACCTTC. As protein: CASSPGQGIYGYTF.

The V gene is TRBV5-4, the J gene TRBJ2-1, with TRBD1 matching 8 bases. Germline CDR1 and CDR2: SGHNT and YYREEE (reference sequence). The V segment lost 2 bases and the J segment 1 base; nucleotides outside the gene matches: 5. The CDR3 contains 16 residues. The chain's CDR3 is CASSLRTGGSYNEQFF. DNA for the CDR3: TGTGCCAGCAGCTTACGCACAGGGGGGTCCTACAATGAGCAGTTCTTC.

V is TRBV4-2 and J is TRBJ2-1, with 13 positions matching TRBD2. The germline CDR1 and CDR2 sequences are LGHNA and YNFKEQ. V lost 6 bases to trimming and J lost 9 bases; unmatched junction nucleotides: 11. The CDR3 loop spans 16 amino acids. The CDR3 here is CASRTSGGTRGGEQFF. CDR3 DNA: TGTGCCAGCAGGACTAGCGGGGGGACCCGTGGGGGTGAGCAGTTCTTC.

The genes are TRBV19 and TRBJ1-2, with D unclear. There are 11 residues in the CDR3. Germline assignment: CDR1 LNHDA and CDR2 SQIVND (reference sequence). Trimming removed 6 bases at V and 6 bases at J, with 8 bases between. The CDR3 loop reads CASSLGDGYTF. CDR3 coding DNA: TGTGCCAGTAGCCTTGGAGATGGCTACACCTTC.

This chain uses TRBV7-2 with TRBJ1-5; 10 nucleotides match TRBD1. Germline loops: CDR1 SGHTA, CDR2 FQGNSA. V lost 1 base and J lost 5; bases outside the gene matches: 2. The CDR3 is 15 residues long. CDR3 in amino acids: CASSLGQGAYQPQHF. In nucleotides, the CDR3 is TGTGCCAGCAGCTTAGGACAGGGGGCCTATCAGCCCCAGCATTTT.

The chain has TRBV5-1 and TRBJ1-1; TRBD1 might be the D (6 bases). This CDR3 is 14 amino acids long. Germline loops: CDR1 SGHRS, CDR2 YFSETQ. V shed 4 bases and J shed 11 bases, with 21 bases lying between them. The CDR3 is CASSTETGPRRAFF. The CDR3 nucleotides read TGCGCCAGCAGCACTGAGACAGGACCTAGGAGGGCTTTCTTT. Supplemented by reference TRBV5-1 and TRBJ1-1, the full variable domain reads KAGVTQTPRYLIKTRGQQVTLSCSPISGHRSVSWYQQTPGQGLQFLFEYFSETQRNKGNFPGRFSGRQFSNSRSEMNVSTLELGDSALYLCASSTETGPRRAFFGQGTRLTVV.

This clone has just one count. This chain uses TRBV19 with TRBJ1-5; D is perhaps TRBD1 (5 bases). Germline V lookup: CDR1 LNHDA, CDR2 SQIVND (reference sequence). V lost 3 bases and J 6 bases, leaving 9 bases between the germline ends. CDR3 length equals 13 residues. CDR3 region: CASSISGGQPQHF. The CDR3 DNA follows: TGTGCCAGTAGTATTTCGGGGGGTCAGCCCCAGCATTTT.

This chain joins TRBV7-2 and TRBJ1-1; a possible D gene is TRBD1 (6 bases). CDR1 and CDR2 from the germline V gene are SGHTA and FQGNSA. Trimming shortened V by 7 bases and J by 2 bases, and 17 bases separated the two germline ends. This CDR3 has 15 amino acids. CDR3 sequence reads: CASKGGGAYNTEAFF. For the CDR3, the DNA is TGTGCCAGCAAGGGAGGGGGGGCGTACAACACTGAAGCTTTCTTT.

The chain carries TRBV7-9 and TRBJ1-5, with TRBD1 matching 7 bases. V gave up 5 bases and J gave up 7 bases; unmatched junction bases: 8. This CDR3 region has 14 residues. Germline CDR1 reads SEHNR; CDR2 reads FQNEAQ (reference sequence). CDR3 DNA sequence: TGTGCCAGCAGCCCCGGGACAGCGGGCCAGCCCCAGCATTTT. Encoded protein: CASSPGTAGQPQHF. The complete variable domain, with remaining parts taken from reference TRBV7-9 and TRBJ1-5, reads DTGVSQNPRHKITKRGQNVTFRCDPISEHNRLYWYRQTLGQGPEFLTYFQNEAQLEKSRLLSDRFSAERPKGSFSTLEIQRTEQGDSAMYLCASSPGTAGQPQHFGDGTRLSIL.